What follows are 4 T cell receptor beta chains derived from one specimen sequenced in a study of blood T cell repertoires in COVID-19. The table came from immunoSEQ multiplex PCR; TCRdb's copy has only in-frame clones and leaves some out. The table lists 250,000 to 300,000 clones, approximately 85% of them singletons. Sequenced material: PBMCs or T cells enriched from blood (not recorded which). The origin of the receptors is a woman between 50 and 59 years old who had recovered from COVID-19.

This chain uses TRBV4-1 with TRBJ2-5; 7 bases line up with TRBD2. Germline CDR1 MGHRA, CDR2 YSYEKL. The CDR3 runs 15 residues. V gave up 5 bases and J gave up 1 base; unmatched junction bases: 7. In nucleotides, the CDR3 is TGCGCCAGCAGCTTAAGGCGGGAGCCCCAAGAGACCCAGTACTTC. Its protein is CASSLRREPQETQYF.

The V call is TRBV19, the J call TRBJ2-1; weak D call: TRBD2 (5 bases). The CDR3 contains 13 residues. Per the germline V gene, CDR1 is LNHDA and CDR2 is SQIVND (reference sequence). V gave up 5 bases and J gave up 3 bases, with 8 bases separating them. CDR3 protein: CASSGSIYNEQFF. In DNA form, the CDR3 reads TGTGCCAGTAGTGGGAGTATCTACAATGAGCAGTTCTTC.

This chain connects TRBV9 to TRBJ1-6; tentative D call: TRBD1 (6 bases). Germline V CDR1 and CDR2: SGDLS, YYNGEE. The CDR3 sequence is 15 residues long. Trimming stripped 0 bases from V and 7 bases from J, with 11 bases between. The CDR3 sequence is CASSVVGTQNSPLHF. The CDR3 coding sequence is TGTGCCAGCAGCGTAGTAGGGACACAAAATTCACCCCTCCACTTT.

The DNA of the CDR3 is TGTGCCAGCAGCCTATACGCAGATACGCAGTATTTT. Its translation is CASSLYADTQYF. V gene TRBV12-3 or TRBV12-4 combines with J gene TRBJ2-3; D gene uncertain. V lost 6 bases and J lost 4, with 8 bases in between. This CDR3 spans 12 amino acids.